This is a list of T cell receptor beta chains from one sample in a study of blood T cell repertoires in COVID-19. Profiling relied on immunoSEQ multiplex PCR, and the TCRdb table lists in-frame clones only, not all of them. The sample lists approximately 230,000 clones; approximately 86% were seen once. Material for sequencing was peripheral blood. The receptors come from a man at least 80 years old with acute or convalescent COVID-19. Each CDR3 is given with its conserved first and last residue. The order of the fields is clone size, V gene, J gene, D gene, CDR3 protein, CDR3 DNA. D genes are given only for firm matches. Rows may omit the clone size; those that give it use once, few, many or a size class.

clone size: once; V gene: TRBV5-8; J gene: TRBJ2-3; D gene: .; CDR3 protein: CASRRQGPDTQYF; CDR3 DNA: TGTGCCAGCAGACGGCAGGGCCCAGATACGCAGTATTTT
clone size: .; V gene: TRBV5-8; J gene: TRBJ1-2; D gene: .; CDR3 protein: CASSPGANYGYTF; CDR3 DNA: TGTGCCAGCAGCCCCGGTGCTAACTATGGCTACACCTTC
clone size: .; V gene: TRBV19; J gene: TRBJ1-1; D gene: .; CDR3 protein: CASSIVRTVSVNTEAFF; CDR3 DNA: TGTGCCAGTAGTATAGTTCGGACAGTCTCGGTGAACACTGAAGCTTTCTTT
clone size: .; V gene: TRBV24-1; J gene: TRBJ2-1; D gene: TRBD2; CDR3 protein: CATSDATSGSHNEQFF; CDR3 DNA: TGTGCCACCAGTGATGCTACTAGCGGGAGCCACAATGAGCAGTTCTTC
clone size: .; V gene: TRBV28; J gene: TRBJ1-5; D gene: .; CDR3 protein: CASRGNRGNQPQHF; CDR3 DNA: TGTGCCAGCAGGGGGAACAGGGGCAATCAGCCCCAGCATTTT
clone size: .; V gene: TRBV5-1; J gene: TRBJ1-2; D gene: TRBD1; CDR3 protein: CASTELTGDYGYTF; CDR3 DNA: TGCGCCAGCACCGAATTGACAGGGGACTATGGCTACACCTTC
clone size: .; V gene: TRBV11-3; J gene: TRBJ2-3; D gene: .; CDR3 protein: CASSPPGLTDTQYF; CDR3 DNA: TGTGCCAGCAGCCCCCCAGGTCTCACAGATACGCAGTATTTT
clone size: .; V gene: TRBV7-2; J gene: TRBJ2-3; D gene: .; CDR3 protein: CASSPPPADTQYF; CDR3 DNA: TGTGCCAGCAGCCCCCCCCCTGCAGATACGCAGTATTTT
clone size: .; V gene: TRBV18; J gene: TRBJ2-3; D gene: TRBD1; CDR3 protein: CASSQGASTDTQYF; CDR3 DNA: TGTGCCAGCTCACAGGGGGCCAGCACAGATACGCAGTATTTT
clone size: few; V gene: TRBV5-1; J gene: TRBJ1-1; D gene: .; CDR3 protein: CASSLIGGGNTEAFF; CDR3 DNA: TGCGCCAGCAGCTTGATCGGGGGTGGAAACACTGAAGCTTTCTTT
clone size: .; V gene: TRBV10-3; J gene: TRBJ2-7; D gene: TRBD1; CDR3 protein: CAIRGDRGPPYEQYF; CDR3 DNA: TGTGCCATCAGAGGAGACAGGGGCCCTCCCTACGAGCAGTACTTC
clone size: .; V gene: TRBV27; J gene: TRBJ2-1; D gene: TRBD2; CDR3 protein: CASSFGAGAYNEQFF; CDR3 DNA: TGTGCCAGCAGTTTCGGGGCGGGAGCTTACAATGAGCAGTTCTTC
clone size: .; V gene: TRBV19; J gene: TRBJ1-5; D gene: .; CDR3 protein: CASMGGTHSNQPQHF; CDR3 DNA: TGTGCCAGTATGGGAGGGACACATAGCAATCAGCCCCAGCATTTT
clone size: .; V gene: TRBV5-1; J gene: TRBJ2-3; D gene: TRBD2; CDR3 protein: CASRDTSVSDTQYF; CDR3 DNA: TGCGCCAGCAGGGATACTAGCGTCTCAGATACGCAGTATTTT
clone size: .; V gene: TRBV4-3; J gene: TRBJ1-2; D gene: .; CDR3 protein: CASSQDRGLYGYTF; CDR3 DNA: TGCGCCAGCAGCCAAGACAGGGGTCTTTATGGCTACACCTTC
clone size: .; V gene: TRBV18; J gene: TRBJ1-4; D gene: .; CDR3 protein: CASSPGQGAGEKLFF; CDR3 DNA: TGTGCCAGCTCACCAGGACAAGGGGCAGGTGAAAAACTGTTTTTT
clone size: .; V gene: TRBV5-1; J gene: TRBJ1-4; D gene: TRBD1; CDR3 protein: CASSLGQGATNEKLFF; CDR3 DNA: TGCGCCAGCAGCTTGGGACAGGGAGCAACTAATGAAAAACTGTTTTTT
clone size: once; V gene: TRBV4-2; J gene: TRBJ2-5; D gene: TRBD2; CDR3 protein: CASSQGRGGGQETQYF; CDR3 DNA: TGTGCCAGCAGCCAAGGACGGGGGGGCGGCCAAGAGACCCAGTACTTC
clone size: .; V gene: TRBV6-5; J gene: TRBJ2-1; D gene: TRBD2; CDR3 protein: CASSYWTSGRHNEQFF; CDR3 DNA: TGTGCCAGCAGTTACTGGACTAGCGGCCGTCACAATGAGCAGTTCTTC
clone size: .; V gene: TRBV5-1; J gene: TRBJ1-4; D gene: .; CDR3 protein: CASSTGATIFTNEKLFF; CDR3 DNA: TGCGCCAGCAGCACCGGAGCCACTATATTCACTAATGAAAAACTGTTTTTT
clone size: .; V gene: TRBV4-2; J gene: TRBJ1-2; D gene: .; CDR3 protein: CASSQPLGAPYGYTF; CDR3 DNA: TGTGCCAGCAGCCAACCCCTAGGGGCACCTTATGGCTACACCTTC
clone size: .; V gene: TRBV28; J gene: TRBJ2-2; D gene: .; CDR3 protein: CASSSIPGAGNTGELFF; CDR3 DNA: TGTGCCAGCAGTTCTATACCGGGAGCCGGGAACACCGGGGAGCTGTTTTTT
clone size: .; V gene: TRBV6-5; J gene: TRBJ2-5; D gene: .; CDR3 protein: CASRFSGKETQYF; CDR3 DNA: TGTGCCAGCAGATTTTCAGGAAAAGAGACCCAGTACTTC
clone size: .; V gene: TRBV19; J gene: TRBJ1-6; D gene: TRBD1; CDR3 protein: CATSPGTANSPLHF; CDR3 DNA: TGTGCCACTTCGCCCGGGACAGCAAATTCACCCCTCCACTTT
clone size: .; V gene: TRBV6-5; J gene: TRBJ2-3; D gene: .; CDR3 protein: CASCSGESTDTQYF; CDR3 DNA: TGTGCCAGTTGTAGCGGAGAAAGCACAGATACGCAGTATTTT
clone size: .; V gene: TRBV10-1; J gene: TRBJ2-1; D gene: TRBD2; CDR3 protein: CASSFRGLAVYNEQFF; CDR3 DNA: TGCGCCAGCAGTTTCCGGGGCCTAGCGGTCTACAATGAGCAGTTCTTC